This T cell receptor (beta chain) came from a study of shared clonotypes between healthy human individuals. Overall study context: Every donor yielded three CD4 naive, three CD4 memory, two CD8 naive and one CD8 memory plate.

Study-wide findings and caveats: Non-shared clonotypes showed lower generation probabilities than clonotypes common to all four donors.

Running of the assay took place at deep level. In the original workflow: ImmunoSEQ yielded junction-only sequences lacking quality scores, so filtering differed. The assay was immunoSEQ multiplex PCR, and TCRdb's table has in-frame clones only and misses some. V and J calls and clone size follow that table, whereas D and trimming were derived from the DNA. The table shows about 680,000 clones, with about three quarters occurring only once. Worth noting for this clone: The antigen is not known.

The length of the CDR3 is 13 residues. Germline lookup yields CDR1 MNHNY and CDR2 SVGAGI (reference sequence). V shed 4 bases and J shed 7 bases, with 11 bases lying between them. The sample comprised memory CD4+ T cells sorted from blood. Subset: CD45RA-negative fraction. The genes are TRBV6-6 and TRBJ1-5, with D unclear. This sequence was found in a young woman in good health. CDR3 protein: CASSSADIQPQHF. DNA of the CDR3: TGTGCCAGCAGTTCGGCAGATATACAGCCCCAGCATTTT.